What follows are 8 T cell receptor beta chains derived from one specimen sequenced in a study of blood T cells in healthy people across ages. Sample-barcoded 5' priming and a J-beta primer mix drove a second PCR of roughly 6 to 12 cycles. TCRdb itself ran the 5' RACE reads through MiXCR, one entry per CDR3 protein. The sample carries about 1 million distinct CDR3 sequences, more than 40% recorded once. The specimen sequenced was blood. These receptors were taken from a woman aged 55-69 years in good health.

This chain joins TRBV29-1 and TRBJ2-1; D gene uncertain. The V gene lost 6 bases and the J gene lost 7 bases, with 10 bases spanning the gap. This CDR3 is 11 amino acids long. Germline CDR1 SQVTM, CDR2 ANQGSEA. This chain's CDR3 is CSVALKNEQFF. The CDR3 DNA sequence: TGCAGCGTAGCCCTCAAAAATGAGCAGTTCTTC.

Here the CDR3 reads CSARPTGDSPLHF. CDR3 nucleotides: TGCAGTGCTAGACCGACAGGGGATTCACCCCTCCACTTT. The V gene is TRBV20-1, the J gene TRBJ1-6, with TRBD1 identical over 8 bases. The J segment lost 8 bases and the V segment lost 2 bases, leaving 2 bases of the junction unmatched. The germline CDR1 and CDR2 sequences are DFQATT and SNEGSKA (reference sequence). The CDR3 contains 13 residues.

The chain employs TRBV20-1 and TRBJ2-7; possible D gene TRBD2, 6 bases. Trimming removed 3 bases at V and 3 bases at J, with 18 bases between. Germline loops: CDR1 DFQATT, CDR2 SNEGSKA (reference sequence). The CDR3 is 15 amino acids. CDR3 residues: CSARDTGTHGYEQYF. DNA of the CDR3: TGCAGTGCTAGGGACACCGGGACTCACGGCTACGAGCAGTACTTC.

The rearrangement joins TRBV12-3 or TRBV12-4 to TRBJ1-6; D gene uncertain. The CDR3 has 14 amino acids. Trimming took 6 bases from V and 1 from J, leaving 7 bases between them. The CDR3 DNA reads as TGTGCCAGCAGGGGTCAGTCCTATAATTCACCCCTCCACTTT. The encoded protein is CASRGQSYNSPLHF.

A few counts support this clonotype. The chain carries TRBV11-2 and TRBJ2-3, with D perhaps TRBD1 (6 bases). Germline assignment: CDR1 SGHAT and CDR2 FQNNGV. The CDR3 loop spans 17 amino acids. V lost 3 bases and J 4 bases, leaving 20 bases between the germline ends. CDR3: CASSFPLTGRRSDTQYF. For the CDR3, the DNA is TGTGCCAGCAGCTTTCCCCTGACAGGCCGACGCTCAGATACGCAGTATTTT.

The rearrangement links TRBV2 to TRBJ2-3, with D possibly TRBD1 on 6 matching bases. Trimming took 4 bases from V and 2 from J, leaving 10 bases between them. The CDR3 runs to 14 residues. CDR1 and CDR2 from the germline V gene are SNHLY and FYNNEI. This CDR3 is CASSGQEDTDTQYF. The CDR3 DNA sequence: TGTGCCAGCAGTGGACAGGAGGACACAGATACGCAGTATTTT.

This chain uses TRBV7-2 with TRBJ2-2, with unresolved D. CDR1 is SGHTA, CDR2 FQGNSA, per germline. Trimming shortened V by 2 bases and J by 1 base, and 17 bases separated the two germline ends. The CDR3 runs to 18 residues. CDR3 amino acids: CASSLRSPGQVNTGELFF. In DNA, the CDR3 is TGTGCCAGCAGCTTAAGGTCCCCCGGGCAGGTGAACACCGGGGAGCTGTTTTTT.

This clonotype appeared a few times. The chain has TRBV19 and TRBJ2-7, with 9 positions matching TRBD2. After removal of 3 bases from V and 3 bases from J, the junction contained 6 bases not matched to a gene. This CDR3 contains 15 residues. The V gene's germline CDR1 is LNHDA and CDR2 SQIVND (reference sequence). The CDR3 bases are TGTGCCAGTAGTATTACGACTAGCGGTTACTACGAGCAGTACTTC. Translated, it gives CASSITTSGYYEQYF.